This TCR beta chain was sequenced in a study of OX40 agonist ivuxolimab in advanced cancers. Study at large: It was ivuxolimab, an agonistic anti-OX40 (CD134) antibody, that patients were treated with. Broader study findings: Clones of CD4+ and CD8+ blood T cells grew by week 6 at doses of 0.1 to 3.0 mg/kg. Expanded clones were, on average, more numerous among CD8+ T cells than CD4+.

This clone was seen a handful of times. Its antigen is not known. From germline, CDR1 is LNHDA and CDR2 SQIVND (reference sequence). The CDR3 length is 15 residues. V was pared by 2 bases and J by 6 bases, with 9 bases of the junction left unmatched. Repertoires were generated with immunoSEQ multiplex PCR, while TCRdb's copy carries only in-frame clones and drops some. The sample consists of roughly 100,000 clones, about 96% of them appearing once. Here the sequenced sample was CD4+ or CD8+ T cells sorted from blood, taken in a trial of the OX40 agonist ivuxolimab. This sequence joins TRBV19 and TRBJ1-1; 7 nucleotides align to TRBD1. The TCR comes from an adult with an advanced solid tumor such as melanoma, head and neck, liver or kidney cancer. CDR3 sequence reads: CASSISPIDRAEAFF. CDR3 DNA: TGTGCCAGTAGTATATCTCCCATTGACAGGGCTGAAGCTTTCTTT.